The sequence of this TCR beta chain was determined in a study of blood T cell repertoires in COVID-19. Study at large: Samples came from the United States, Italy and Spain, spanning acute and convalescent COVID-19. PBMCs, B-cell-depleted T cells, or T cells provided the cDNA or gDNA that made up the material.

As handled by the study authors: Estimation of nucleated cell counts was performed using reference gene primer amplification. Sequenced by immunoSEQ multiplex PCR; TCRdb stores in-frame clones only, minus some. The D gene and trimming were derived from the DNA, and the V and J assignments and clone size from that table. This sample yields roughly 260,000 clones, of which about 87% are seen a single time; 3% to 4% belongs to the top ten. CDR1 is GTSNPN, CDR2 SVGIG, per germline (reference sequence). This CDR3 has 16 amino acids. V shed 1 base and J 9 bases; nucleotides not matched to a gene: 14. The sample was peripheral blood. V and J are TRBV30 and TRBJ2-3; 9 bases are shared with TRBD2. This receptor was taken from a woman aged 40 to 50 with acute or convalescent COVID-19. CDR3 sequence (DNA): TGTGCCTGGAGTGCCCTTAGCGGGGGAAGATACACGACGCAGTATTTT. This sequence encodes CAWSALSGGRYTTQYF.